This TCR beta chain originates from a study of graft-versus-host responses after intestinal transplantation. The CDR3 is made up of 14 amino acids. V was clipped by 2 bases and J by 5 bases; unmatched bases: 3. The germline V gene encodes CDR1 SNHLY and CDR2 FYNNEI. Study conclusions and caveats: The study associated peak circulating GvH clone levels with early post-transplant HvG declines.

Notes on this clone: Its matching antigen is unknown.

The protocol was immunoSEQ multiplex PCR, while the TCRdb copy is restricted to in-frame clones and leaves out a portion. Altogether over 55,000 clones are present, roughly 84% being singletons, with the ten largest covering about 0.4%. The rearrangement uses TRBV2 and TRBJ1-5; 7 bases map to TRBD1. This sample comprised unstimulated CD4+ T cells sorted from spleen or lymph node cells, obtained before transplant. The source of this sequence is a human donor who was the organ donor for an intestinal transplant. CDR3 loop: CASSETTGYQPQHF. CDR3 nucleotide sequence: TGTGCCAGCAGTGAAACGACAGGGTATCAGCCCCAGCATTTT.